This note documents a single TCR beta chain sequence. This CDR3 comprises 19 residues. V dropped 3 bases and J dropped 0; count of bases not matched to a gene: 12. Germline V lookup: CDR1 SGHRS, CDR2 YFSETQ. These data originate in a study of blood T cell repertoires in COVID-19. The repertoire was sequenced with immunoSEQ multiplex PCR; TCRdb's copy has only in-frame clones and lacks some. The sample contains 150,000 to 200,000 clones, 75% to 90% of which appear only once. The sequence was obtained from a woman aged 80 or older with active or convalescent COVID-19. The chain uses TRBV5-1 and TRBJ2-1; 10 bases match TRBD2. The source material was peripheral blood. CDR3 protein: CASSSRPSGGAASYNEQFF. The CDR3 DNA reads TGCGCCAGCAGCTCGCGACCAAGCGGGGGGGCCGCCTCCTACAATGAGCAGTTCTTC.